The T cell receptor beta chain described here comes from a study of monozygotic twins with inflammatory bowel disease. Germline values: CDR1 DFQATT, CDR2 SNEGSKA (reference sequence). The CDR3 totals 15 residues. Remarks on this clonotype: What it recognizes is unknown.

With the 5' RACE reads reprocessed, TCRdb shows one record per CDR3 protein and no DNA. Its clone listing holds around 370,000 distinct CDR3 sequences. Overall study results and limits: Whereas healthy co-twins had higher TCRbeta diversity (inverse Simpson), IBD patients had lower diversity. The sharing of clonotypes with others was lower in IBD patients than in healthy twins, especially with disease activity.

The TCR originated in a human donor with ulcerative colitis or Crohn's disease, or a healthy co-twin of an affected twin (not recorded which). The rearrangement joins TRBV20-1 to TRBJ2-3. Specimen: blood. The CDR3: CSARESSGGTDTQYF.